The 17 T cell receptor beta chains in this list originate from one sample, sequenced in a study of T cells in narcolepsy. Method: immunoSEQ multiplex PCR; TCRdb's copy keeps in-frame clones and lacks some. Found here are 27,000 or so clones, approximately 86% of them singletons; the top ten hold approximately 1.2%. The material sequenced was CD45RA- memory CD4+ T cells from PBMCs. The receptors here all came from a human donor with narcolepsy.

V and J are TRBV21-1 and TRBJ2-7; the table calls TRBD1, which could not be checked here. TRBV21-1 is tagged as a pseudogene. This CDR3 is 16 amino acids long. The CDR3 DNA is TGTGCCAGCAGCAAATGGGGGACAGGGGGAAAGAGGGAGCAGTACGTC. Protein sequence: CASSKWGTGGKREQYV.

CDR3 coding DNA: TGTGCCAGCAGCCCTGAACCAGCGGGGGGGGGCCATGAGCAGTTCTTC. Translating it yields CASSPEPAGGGHEQFF. The chain has TRBV7-9 and TRBJ2-1; 10 nucleotides line up with TRBD2. The CDR3 runs to 16 residues. V dropped 5 bases and J dropped 8; count of bases not matched to a gene: 12. Germline V CDR1 and CDR2: SEHNR, FQNEAQ (reference sequence). Supplemented by reference TRBV7-9 and TRBJ2-1, the full variable domain reads DTGVSQNPRHKITKRGQNVTFRCDPISEHNRLYWYRQTLGQGPEFLTYFQNEAQLEKSRLLSDRFSAERPKGSFSTLEIQRTEQGDSAMYLCASSPEPAGGGHEQFFGPGTRLTVL.

This chain uses TRBV5-8 with TRBJ1-3; 7 bases align to TRBD1. Germline V gives CDR1 SGHTS, CDR2 YDEGEE. V lost 7 bases to trimming and J lost 0 bases; unmatched junction nucleotides: 7. The CDR3 has 15 amino acids. The CDR3 coding sequence is TGTGCCAGCGGGACAGACCGCCTCTCTGGAAACACCATATATTTT. Protein product: CASGTDRLSGNTIYF. The full variable domain, rest sourced from reference TRBV5-8 and TRBJ1-3, is EAGVTQSPTHLIKTRGQQATLRCSPISGHTSVYWYQQALGLGLQFLLWYDEGEERNRGNFPPRFSGRQFPNYSSELNVNALELEDSALYLCASGTDRLSGNTIYFGEGSWLTVV.

This clone was detected only once. The chain has TRBV19 and TRBJ1-1; a weak D match, TRBD1 (5 bases). The CDR3 has 13 amino acids. Trimming took off 1 base at V and 5 bases at J, with 8 bases between the two ends. From germline, CDR1 is LNHDA and CDR2 SQIVND (reference sequence). The CDR3 loop reads CASSIGTLTEAFF. The CDR3 DNA is TGTGCCAGTAGTATAGGGACACTGACTGAAGCTTTCTTT.

The chain combines TRBV18 with TRBJ1-2, with no clear D. The CDR3 is 15 amino acids. V lost 3 bases and J lost 7, with 18 bases in between. Germline V gene data show CDR1 as KGHSH and CDR2 as LQKENI. The CDR3, as DNA: TGTGCCAGCTCACCCGCCGGGAATATAATGGGTGGCTACACCTTC. The encoded protein is CASSPAGNIMGGYTF.

The rearrangement uses TRBV6-1 and TRBJ2-3; D is possibly TRBD1 (6 bases). The CDR3 has 12 amino acids. The germline V gene has CDR1 MNHNS and CDR2 SASEGT. Trimming cost V 5 bases and J 5 bases, with 8 bases left between them. CDR3 region: CASSKQGDTQYF. The CDR3 nucleotides are TGTGCCAGCAGTAAACAGGGAGATACGCAGTATTTT.

The J gene is TRBJ1-5, the V gene TRBV18; TRBD1 matches 10 bases. This CDR3 is 15 amino acids long. V dropped 1 base and J dropped 6; count of bases not matched to a gene: 3. Germline assignment: CDR1 KGHSH and CDR2 LQKENI. The CDR3, as DNA: TGTGCCAGCTCACCACGACAGGGGGCGGGTCAGCCCCAGCATTTT. Protein: CASSPRQGAGQPQHF.

This clone appeared once. As DNA, the CDR3 is TGTGCCAGCAGCTTAGATCAGGTGAACACTGAAGCTTTCTTT. This gives the protein CASSLDQVNTEAFF. The chain recombines TRBV11-2 with TRBJ1-1; D is undetermined. Trimming left V 0 bases short and J 0 bases short, with 5 bases between. Germline CDR1 reads SGHAT; CDR2 reads FQNNGV. This CDR3 has 14 amino acids.

The chain is built from TRBV27 and TRBJ2-2; 7 nucleotides line up with TRBD1. From germline, CDR1 is MNHEY and CDR2 SMNVEV (reference sequence). V shed 7 bases, J shed 6 bases, and the junction held 11 bases outside the gene matches. This CDR3 is 15 amino acids long. The CDR3 loop is CASKGDRGRAGELFF. The DNA for the CDR3 is TGTGCCAGCAAGGGGGATAGGGGGCGCGCCGGGGAGCTGTTTTTT.

The chain is built from TRBV2 and TRBJ2-3; D not resolved. The V gene's germline CDR1 is SNHLY and CDR2 FYNNEI. CDR3 size: 12 residues. The V end lost 8 bases, the J end lost 3 bases, and 9 bases lay between the germline ends. CDR3 region: CASLGRTDTQYF. In DNA, the CDR3 is TGTGCCAGCCTTGGCCGTACAGATACGCAGTATTTT. The whole variable domain, remainder taken from reference TRBV2 and TRBJ2-3, is EPEVTQTPSHQVTQMGQEVILRCVPISNHLYFYWYRQILGQKVEFLVSFYNNEISEKSEIFDDQFSVERPDGSNFTLKIRSTKLEDSAMYFCASLGRTDTQYFGPGTRLTVL.

This chain links TRBV4-1 with TRBJ1-3; no clear D. Per the germline V gene, CDR1 is MGHRA and CDR2 is YSYEKL. CDR3 length: 16 residues. Trimming stripped 3 bases from V and 0 bases from J, with 12 bases between. Written as DNA, the CDR3 is TGCGCCAGCAGCCACCCCGCGGGGAACTCTGGAAACACCATATATTTT. Translation gives CASSHPAGNSGNTIYF.

This chain connects TRBV21-1 to TRBJ2-4. TRBV21-1 is deemed a pseudogene. The CDR3 length is 18 residues. CDR3 protein: CASSLKGWRPEGKNIQYF. The CDR3 DNA is TGTGCCAGCAGCCTAAAAGGTTGGCGGCCCGAGGGGAAAAACATTCAGTACTTC.

V and J are TRBV2 and TRBJ2-5; no clear D. The CDR3 spans 13 residues. Germline V gene sequence: CDR1 SNHLY, CDR2 FYNNEI. V was shortened by 2 bases and J by 2 bases, with 6 bases between the two germline ends. The CDR3 sequence is CASSELEQETQYF. The CDR3 DNA is TGTGCCAGCAGTGAACTAGAACAAGAGACCCAGTACTTC.

The rearrangement joins TRBV19 to TRBJ2-1; 8 nucleotides align to TRBD1. The CDR3 covers 17 residues. The J segment lost 0 bases and the V segment lost 6 bases, leaving 10 bases of the junction unmatched. Per the germline V gene, CDR1 is LNHDA and CDR2 is SQIVND (reference sequence). CDR3 in amino acids: CASSQMTGASSYNEQFF. The CDR3 DNA is TGTGCCAGTAGCCAAATGACAGGGGCGAGCTCCTACAATGAGCAGTTCTTC.

The V call is TRBV19, the J call TRBJ1-1; D is ambiguous. The CDR3 has 13 residues. With 5 bases removed from V and 0 bases from J, the gap between germline ends came to 7 bases. Germline lookup yields CDR1 LNHDA and CDR2 SQIVND (reference sequence). Written as DNA, the CDR3 is TGTGCCAGTAGTGCTCCCTTGAACACTGAAGCTTTCTTT. Translated: CASSAPLNTEAFF.

The J gene is TRBJ1-3, the V gene TRBV27; no definite D call. Germline values: CDR1 MNHEY, CDR2 SMNVEV (reference sequence). Trimming removed 0 bases at V and 3 bases at J, with 6 bases between. The CDR3 is 14 residues long. CDR3 sequence: CASSLSGGGNTIYF. As DNA, the CDR3 is TGTGCCAGCAGTTTATCGGGTGGTGGAAACACCATATATTTT.

V gene TRBV2 combines with J gene TRBJ2-7, with D possibly being TRBD1 or TRBD2 (5 bases each). CDR3 length equals 14 residues. Trimming removed 7 bases at V and 3 bases at J, with 16 bases between. Germline CDR1 SNHLY, CDR2 FYNNEI. The CDR3 is CASMGTQGRYEQYF. The CDR3 coding sequence is TGTGCCAGCATGGGGACGCAGGGACGCTACGAGCAGTACTTC.